Listed here are 7 T cell receptor beta chains from one sample, sequenced in a study of identical twins. TCRdb analysed the 5' RACE reads with MiXCR anew, one entry per CDR3 protein. The sample consists of hundreds of thousands of distinct CDR3 sequences, approximately 6.1% of them appearing once. Material: naive T cells sorted from blood. The receptor source for this set is a man in his late teens or twenties in good health.

This clonotype was counted between two and nine times. The chain employs TRBV19 and TRBJ2-1; 7 bases are shared with TRBD2. The germline V gene encodes CDR1 LNHDA and CDR2 SQIVND (reference sequence). Trimming cost V 5 bases and J 0 bases; bases outside gene matches: 4. The CDR3 contains 15 residues. This CDR3 is CASSVKRDSYNEQFF. The CDR3 DNA follows: TGTGCCAGTAGTGTTAAGCGGGACTCCTACAATGAGCAGTTCTTC.

In this sample, this clonotype turned up a few times. The V gene is TRBV30, the J gene TRBJ1-2; tentatively, D is TRBD1 (6 bases). The CDR3 spans 15 residues. Germline CDR1 is GTSNPN and CDR2 is SVGIG (reference sequence). V shed 3 bases and J shed 8 bases, with 22 bases lying between them. The CDR3 bases are TGTGCCTGGAGCCCCGGGACCGGGACATTTTTCGGCTACACCTTC. This translates into CAWSPGTGTFFGYTF.

This clonotype was seen only a few times. The CDR3 loop reads CSVERTGRVTEAFF. The DNA of the CDR3 is TGCAGCGTTGAAAGGACGGGGAGGGTCACTGAAGCTTTCTTT. The chain is built from TRBV29-1 and TRBJ1-1; no clear D gene. V lost 2 bases and J 4 bases, leaving 14 bases between the germline ends. CDR3 size: 14 residues. Germline CDR1 and CDR2: SQVTM and ANQGSEA.

At least ten counts were recorded for this clonotype. J is TRBJ1-3 and V is TRBV20-1; no clear D gene. Germline assignment: CDR1 DFQATT and CDR2 SNEGSKA (reference sequence). CDR3 length: 13 residues. V lost 3 bases, J lost 8 bases, and 14 bases lay in between. CDR3 in amino acids: CSASGDPDHTIYF. The CDR3 nucleotides read TGCAGTGCTAGCGGTGATCCGGACCACACCATATATTTT.

This clonotype was recorded at least ten times. The gene calls are TRBV25-1 and TRBJ1-2, with unresolved D. The CDR3 has 14 residues. CDR1 MGHDK and CDR2 SYGVNS come from the germline V gene. V was pared by 1 base and J by 8 bases, with 14 bases between. This CDR3 is CASSESRVFRGYTF. For the CDR3, the DNA is TGTGCCAGCAGTGAATCAAGGGTCTTTCGGGGCTACACCTTC.

This clonotype was counted between two and nine times. The CDR3 region has the DNA TGTGCCAGCAGCCCCAGTGTGGCGGGAGGGCCCTCGAGAGAGACCCAGTACTTC. This sequence encodes CASSPSVAGGPSRETQYF. V gene TRBV7-8 combines with J gene TRBJ2-5, with 9 bases lining up with TRBD2. This CDR3 has 18 amino acids. Per germline, CDR1 SGHVS and CDR2 FQNEAQ. Trimming cost V 5 bases and J 4 bases; bases outside gene matches: 17.

The V call is TRBV6-5, the J call TRBJ1-2; no reliable D call. This CDR3 contains 14 residues. The germline gives CDR1 MNHEY, CDR2 SVGAGI. The ends were cut back, 0 bases at V and 2 bases at J, with 7 bases in the middle. CDR3 DNA sequence: TGTGCCAGCAGTTACTCAAGCGGGAACTATGGCTACACCTTC. Its translation is CASSYSSGNYGYTF.